The sequence of this T cell receptor beta chain was determined in a study of T cell responses to AZD1222 COVID-19 vaccine. With regard to this clone: The antigen is unknown.

CDR1 is MNHEY and CDR2 is SVGEGT in the germline V gene. The V and J ends lost 0 bases and 0 bases respectively, with 18 bases between them. The CDR3 totals 19 residues. Whole-study findings and limits: Clonal diversity was possibly underestimated; the donors were predominantly white British and more often female. Vaccine-related CD4 TCRs covered spike, predominating at 160-218 and 743-854.

Assay: immunoSEQ multiplex PCR; the TCRdb copy retains only in-frame clones and omits some. The sample lists about 110,000 clones; around 87% were seen once. The source of this sequence is an adult who received the AZD1222 COVID-19 vaccine. Sample: peripheral blood, taken 28 days after the second AZD1222 dose. The genes are TRBV6-2 or TRBV6-3 and TRBJ1-5; D possibly corresponds to TRBD1 (6 bases). The CDR3 coding sequence is TGTGCCAGCAGTTACTCCAGGCAGCTTGGGGGCCCTAGCAATCAGCCCCAGCATTTT. It specifies CASSYSRQLGGPSNQPQHF.